This is a list of T cell receptor beta chains from one sample in a study of T cells after posttransplantation cyclophosphamide. The method was immunoSEQ multiplex PCR; TCRdb's version includes in-frame clones alone and lacks a portion of them. There are tens of thousands of clones in the sample; around 80% occur only once, and roughly 8.1% lies in the top ten. Material: CD4+ T cells sorted from blood, obtained 1903 days after a stem cell transplant with posttransplant cyclophosphamide. These TCRs come from a female patient in her 40s who received an allogeneic stem cell transplant from a related donor, was CMV-positive, and had no GVHD. Some T cells may possibly be graft donor cells. Both conserved end residues are part of each CDR3. Each record gives: clone size, J gene, D gene, V gene, CDR3 DNA, CDR3 protein. A D gene is named only where the DNA matches it firmly. Clone size is not always given. Where it is, it says once, few, many or a class for expanded clones.

size: few; J: TRBJ1-1; D: NA; V: TRBV7-9; DNA: TGTGCCAGCAGCTCGAGGGGGTCTACACGTGAAACTGAAGCTTTCTTT; CDR3: CASSSRGSTRETEAFF
size: NA; J: TRBJ1-6; D: TRBD1; V: TRBV6-1; DNA: TGTGCCAGCAGACTGACAGGGTATGCATCACCCCTCCACTTT; CDR3: CASRLTGYASPLHF
size: few; J: TRBJ2-5; D: NA; V: TRBV7-3; DNA: TGTGCCAGCAGCCTTTCGGGTGGATCGTTCCAAGAGACCCAGTACTTC; CDR3: CASSLSGGSFQETQYF
size: NA; J: TRBJ2-1; D: NA; V: TRBV5-1; DNA: TGCGCCAGCAGCTTGGGCGCGGGGGCTAGCTCCTACAATGAGCAGTTCTTC; CDR3: CASSLGAGASSYNEQFF
size: once; J: TRBJ1-6; D: NA; V: TRBV6-6; DNA: TGTGCCAGCAGTCCACAGGGCTCCTATAATTCACCCCTCCACTTT; CDR3: CASSPQGSYNSPLHF
size: NA; J: TRBJ2-7; D: NA; V: TRBV7-6; DNA: TGTGCCAGCAGCTTTCCCCGCGATGTGCAGTACTTC; CDR3: CASSFPRDVQYF
size: NA; J: TRBJ1-2; D: NA; V: TRBV11-2; DNA: TGTGCCAGCAGCTTAGAACCCAGGGGCTTATATGGCTACACCTTC; CDR3: CASSLEPRGLYGYTF
size: NA; J: TRBJ1-5; D: TRBD1; V: TRBV18; DNA: TGTGCCAGCTCACCCGGACAGGGGATTGCTCAGCCCCAGCATTTT; CDR3: CASSPGQGIAQPQHF
size: NA; J: TRBJ2-7; D: NA; V: TRBV5-1; DNA: TGCGCCAGCAGCTTAGGAGCGGTGGGCGAGCAGTACTTC; CDR3: CASSLGAVGEQYF
size: few; J: TRBJ1-1; D: NA; V: TRBV9; DNA: TGTGCCAGCAGCGATATGCTCGGGACTGAAGCTTTCTTT; CDR3: CASSDMLGTEAFF
size: NA; J: TRBJ2-7; D: NA; V: TRBV7-9; DNA: TGTGCCAGCAGCTTAGCCGGGATTTCCTACGAGCAGTACTTC; CDR3: CASSLAGISYEQYF
size: once; J: TRBJ2-1; D: NA; V: TRBV11-3; DNA: TGTGCCAGCAGCTTAGAGGGGGGTTCCTACAATGAGCAGTTCTTC; CDR3: CASSLEGGSYNEQFF
size: few; J: TRBJ1-1; D: NA; V: TRBV7-2; DNA: TGTGCCAGCAGCTCTCCAGGGGCAGCTTTCTTT; CDR3: CASSSPGAAFF
size: NA; J: TRBJ2-3; D: NA; V: TRBV6-4; DNA: TGTGCCAGCAGTGACCCGCCCCACGGGACACAGTATTTT; CDR3: CASSDPPHGTQYF
size: NA; J: TRBJ1-2; D: NA; V: TRBV2; DNA: TGTGCCAGCAGTCAAGTGACTGGCTATGGCTACACCTTC; CDR3: CASSQVTGYGYTF
size: NA; J: TRBJ1-4; D: TRBD1; V: TRBV9; DNA: TGTGCCAGCAGCACCCCCTCGAGGGGGCGGGAAAAACTGTTTTTT; CDR3: CASSTPSRGREKLFF
size: NA; J: TRBJ1-4; D: TRBD1; V: TRBV6-6; DNA: TGTGCCAGCAGCCGTCCTCTGACAGGGGAGGGCGAAAAACTGTTTTTT; CDR3: CASSRPLTGEGEKLFF
size: NA; J: TRBJ2-7; D: TRBD1; V: TRBV15; DNA: TGTGCCACCAGCAGGGACAGGGGCAGCTTGTACGAGCAGTACTTC; CDR3: CATSRDRGSLYEQYF
size: NA; J: TRBJ1-2; D: NA; V: TRBV7-3; DNA: TGTGCCAGCAGCTTGGGCGGGAACTATGGCTACACCTTC; CDR3: CASSLGGNYGYTF
size: NA; J: TRBJ1-5; D: NA; V: TRBV28; DNA: TGTGCCAGCAGTGTTAGCTTTACCGGGACTTTACTAAATCAGCCCCAGCATTTT; CDR3: CASSVSFTGTLLNQPQHF
size: NA; J: TRBJ1-2; D: NA; V: TRBV7-2; DNA: TGTGCCAGCACTCCTGGGGGGGCGCAAGTTCAAGGCTACACCTTC; CDR3: CASTPGGAQVQGYTF
size: NA; J: TRBJ2-2; D: TRBD1; V: TRBV4-3; DNA: TGCGCCAGCAGCCAAGACACCCACAGGGGATCGAACACCGGGGAGCTGTTTTTT; CDR3: CASSQDTHRGSNTGELFF
size: NA; J: TRBJ2-5; D: NA; V: TRBV4-3; DNA: TGCGCCAGCAGCCATACTACAGGTCAAGAGACCCAGTACTTC; CDR3: CASSHTTGQETQYF
size: few; J: TRBJ1-2; D: TRBD1; V: TRBV7-9; DNA: TGTGCCAGCAGCCAAACAGGGGGCGCCCGGTATGGCTACACCTTC; CDR3: CASSQTGGARYGYTF
size: few; J: TRBJ1-1; D: NA; V: TRBV5-1; DNA: TGCGCCAGCAGCTTGAAAACTGTGAACACTGAAGCTTTCTTT; CDR3: CASSLKTVNTEAFF
size: NA; J: TRBJ2-3; D: TRBD2; V: TRBV6-1; DNA: TGTGCCAGCAGTGAATTGGCGGGGGGGCTGACAGATACGCAGTATTTT; CDR3: CASSELAGGLTDTQYF
size: NA; J: TRBJ1-1; D: NA; V: TRBV5-4; DNA: TGTGCCAGCAGCTTGGATTCGAGGAACACTGAAGCTTTCTTT; CDR3: CASSLDSRNTEAFF
size: NA; J: TRBJ2-5; D: TRBD2; V: TRBV7-2; DNA: TGTGCCAGCAGCTATAGCGGGGGGGCGTGGGAGACCCAGTACTTC; CDR3: CASSYSGGAWETQYF
size: NA; J: TRBJ2-7; D: TRBD2; V: TRBV5-4; DNA: TGTGCCAGCAGCTTGGACTCGGGACTAGCGAACTACGAGCAGTACTTC; CDR3: CASSLDSGLANYEQYF
size: NA; J: TRBJ2-3; D: NA; V: TRBV28; DNA: TGTGCCAGCAGTTTTAGTGGCAGGGTAAAGACAGATACGCAGTATTTT; CDR3: CASSFSGRVKTDTQYF
size: few; J: TRBJ2-7; D: TRBD1; V: TRBV7-2; DNA: TGTGCCAGCAGCGCCAGACAGGGGGCTCACTACGAGCAGTACTTC; CDR3: CASSARQGAHYEQYF
size: NA; J: TRBJ2-5; D: NA; V: TRBV18; DNA: TGTGCCAGCTCTCCCTTCCAGACAGGACAAGAGACCCAGTACTTC; CDR3: CASSPFQTGQETQYF
size: NA; J: TRBJ1-3; D: NA; V: TRBV11-3; DNA: TGTGCCAGCAGCTCGGGGGTAGGAAACACCATATATTTT; CDR3: CASSSGVGNTIYF
size: NA; J: TRBJ2-7; D: NA; V: TRBV5-4; DNA: TGTGCCAGCACCTCTGGGGGGGCGTCCTCCTACGAGCAGTACTTC; CDR3: CASTSGGASSYEQYF
size: NA; J: TRBJ2-5; D: TRBD2; V: TRBV5-4; DNA: TGTGCCAGCAGCTTGGGAGGGTTTCGGGGGGACCAGTACTTC; CDR3: CASSLGGFRGDQYF
size: NA; J: TRBJ1-2; D: TRBD1; V: TRBV19; DNA: TGTGCCAGTAGTACAACCGGGACAGCCTATGGCTACACCTTC; CDR3: CASSTTGTAYGYTF
size: NA; J: TRBJ1-3; D: NA; V: TRBV25-1; DNA: TGTGCCAGCAGTGAGTGGAGGAGGGCAGAGAGCTCTGGAAACACCATATATTTT; CDR3: CASSEWRRAESSGNTIYF
size: few; J: TRBJ2-3; D: TRBD1; V: TRBV28; DNA: TGTGCCAGTAGGGACAGGGAACCCTTGGGTACGCAGTATTTT; CDR3: CASRDREPLGTQYF
size: NA; J: TRBJ2-1; D: NA; V: TRBV5-1; DNA: TGCGCGAGTAACTACGGGGTCTCCTACAATGAGCAGTTCTTC; CDR3: CASNYGVSYNEQFF
size: few; J: TRBJ1-5; D: NA; V: TRBV7-8; DNA: TGTGCCAGCAGCCCAACAGGGCTCAGCAATCAGCCCCAGCATTTT; CDR3: CASSPTGLSNQPQHF
size: NA; J: TRBJ2-1; D: TRBD2; V: TRBV5-6; DNA: TGTGCCAGCAGCTTGGGGGCGACTAGCGGGGGGGTGAATGAGCAGTTCTTC; CDR3: CASSLGATSGGVNEQFF
size: NA; J: TRBJ1-2; D: NA; V: TRBV7-2; DNA: TGTGCCAGCAGTCGATCCTTGGCCTATGGCTACACCTTC; CDR3: CASSRSLAYGYTF
size: once; J: TRBJ1-1; D: NA; V: TRBV7-2; DNA: TGTGCCAGCAGCTTAGCCCATTTGAACACTGAAGCTTTCTTT; CDR3: CASSLAHLNTEAFF
size: NA; J: TRBJ1-1; D: TRBD1; V: TRBV27; DNA: TGTGCCAGCAGGCATACAGGGGGCCGTGTCACTGAAGCTTTCTTT; CDR3: CASRHTGGRVTEAFF
size: NA; J: TRBJ2-7; D: NA; V: TRBV5-1; DNA: TGCGCCAGCAGCTTGGCAGGACTGAGGGAAATCAACGAGCAGTACTTC; CDR3: CASSLAGLREINEQYF
size: once; J: TRBJ2-2; D: NA; V: TRBV14; DNA: TGTGCCAGCAGCCAGAGGAGGTCCGCCGGGGAGCTGTTTTTT; CDR3: CASSQRRSAGELFF
size: NA; J: TRBJ1-1; D: NA; V: TRBV10-1; DNA: TGCGCCAGCAGGTCTGCGGCGAACACTGAAGCTTTCTTT; CDR3: CASRSAANTEAFF
size: NA; J: TRBJ2-7; D: NA; V: TRBV21-1; DNA: TGTGCCAGCATCCCCCCGGGTGGCACTAGCGGGGGGCACTCCTACGAGCAGTACTTC; CDR3: CASIPPGGTSGGHSYEQYF
size: NA; J: TRBJ2-6; D: NA; V: TRBV5-1; DNA: TGCGCCAGCAGCTTAAGCGGGGCCAACGTCCTGACTTTC; CDR3: CASSLSGANVLTF
size: NA; J: TRBJ2-3; D: NA; V: TRBV6-6; DNA: TGTGCCAGCAGTTATTTCCCGACTAGGGATCAGTATTTT; CDR3: CASSYFPTRDQYF
size: NA; J: TRBJ2-1; D: NA; V: TRBV5-1; DNA: TGCGCCAGCACACGAACGGGACTCGAAAACTCCAATGAGCAGTTCTTC; CDR3: CASTRTGLENSNEQFF
size: NA; J: TRBJ2-2; D: NA; V: TRBV5-1; DNA: TGCGCCAGCAGCTTCGGGACATCCGAGGGGGAGCTGTTTTTT; CDR3: CASSFGTSEGELFF
size: NA; J: TRBJ2-1; D: TRBD1; V: TRBV19; DNA: TGTGCCAGTAGTATCACCGGGACAGGGACCGTTCTAGAGCAGTTCTTC; CDR3: CASSITGTGTVLEQFF
size: NA; J: TRBJ2-4; D: NA; V: TRBV7-2; DNA: TGTGCCAGCACCTGGGCGGGGCGAAACATTCAGTACTTC; CDR3: CASTWAGRNIQYF
size: NA; J: TRBJ2-5; D: TRBD2; V: TRBV9; DNA: TGTGCCAGCAGCGTAGAGGGAAGCGGGGTGGCAAGGGGGACCCAGTACTTC; CDR3: CASSVEGSGVARGTQYF
size: few; J: TRBJ1-6; D: TRBD1; V: TRBV28; DNA: TGTGCCAGCAGTGACAGGGGGCTCTCACCCCTCCACTTT; CDR3: CASSDRGLSPLHF
size: NA; J: TRBJ2-3; D: TRBD2; V: TRBV6-1; DNA: TGTGCCAGCAGTGAAGATAGCGGGGGTGCAGATACGCAGTATTTT; CDR3: CASSEDSGGADTQYF